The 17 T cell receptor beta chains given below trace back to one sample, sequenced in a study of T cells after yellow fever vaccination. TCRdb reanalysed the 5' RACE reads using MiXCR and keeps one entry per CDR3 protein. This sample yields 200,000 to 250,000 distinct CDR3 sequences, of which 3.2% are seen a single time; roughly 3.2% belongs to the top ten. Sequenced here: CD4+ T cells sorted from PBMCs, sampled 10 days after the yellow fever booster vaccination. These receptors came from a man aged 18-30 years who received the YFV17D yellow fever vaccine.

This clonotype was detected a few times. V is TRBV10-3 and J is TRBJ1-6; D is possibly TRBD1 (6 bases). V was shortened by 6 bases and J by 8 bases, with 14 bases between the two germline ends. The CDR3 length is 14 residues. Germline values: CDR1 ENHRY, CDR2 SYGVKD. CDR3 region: CAISVQGKDSPLHF. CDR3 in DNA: TGTGCCATCAGCGTTCAGGGGAAGGATTCACCCCTCCACTTT.

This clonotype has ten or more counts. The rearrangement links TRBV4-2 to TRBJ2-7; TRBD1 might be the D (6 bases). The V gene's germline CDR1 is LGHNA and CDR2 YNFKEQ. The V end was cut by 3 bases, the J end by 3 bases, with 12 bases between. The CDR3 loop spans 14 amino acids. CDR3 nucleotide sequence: TGTGCCAGCAGCCAGGGAACAGGGCTCTACGAGCAGTACTTC. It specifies CASSQGTGLYEQYF.

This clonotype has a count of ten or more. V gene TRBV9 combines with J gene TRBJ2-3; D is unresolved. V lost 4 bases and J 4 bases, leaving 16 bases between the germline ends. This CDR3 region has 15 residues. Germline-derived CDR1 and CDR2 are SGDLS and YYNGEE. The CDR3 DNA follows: TGTGCCAGCAGCCCTCGCTGGGTAGTATCAGATACGCAGTATTTT. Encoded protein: CASSPRWVVSDTQYF.

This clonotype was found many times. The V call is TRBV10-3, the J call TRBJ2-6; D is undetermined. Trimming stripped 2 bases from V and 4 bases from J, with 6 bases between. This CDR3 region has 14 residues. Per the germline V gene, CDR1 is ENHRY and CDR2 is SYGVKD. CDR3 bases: TGTGCCATCAGTGAGCCACGCGGGGCCAACGTCCTGACTTTC. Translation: CAISEPRGANVLTF.

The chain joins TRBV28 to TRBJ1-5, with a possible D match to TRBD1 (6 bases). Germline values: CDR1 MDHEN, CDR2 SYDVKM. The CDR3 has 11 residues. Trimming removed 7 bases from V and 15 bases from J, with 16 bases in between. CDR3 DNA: TGTGCCAGCACCCCTAGGGGACAAATGCATTTT. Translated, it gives CASTPRGQMHF.

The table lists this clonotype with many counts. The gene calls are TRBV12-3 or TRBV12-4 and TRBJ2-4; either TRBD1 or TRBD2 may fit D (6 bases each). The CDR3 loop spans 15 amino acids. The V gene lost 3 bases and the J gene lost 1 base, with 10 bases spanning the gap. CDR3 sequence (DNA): TGTGCCAGCAGTTTTTACGGGGGCGCCAAAAACATTCAGTACTTC. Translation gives CASSFYGGAKNIQYF.

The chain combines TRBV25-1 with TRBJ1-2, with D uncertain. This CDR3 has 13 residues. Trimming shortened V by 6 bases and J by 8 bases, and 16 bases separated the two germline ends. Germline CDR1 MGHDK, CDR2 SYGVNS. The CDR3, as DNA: TGTGCCAGCAGGGCCACGGGCCTTTGGGGCTACACCTTC. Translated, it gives CASRATGLWGYTF.

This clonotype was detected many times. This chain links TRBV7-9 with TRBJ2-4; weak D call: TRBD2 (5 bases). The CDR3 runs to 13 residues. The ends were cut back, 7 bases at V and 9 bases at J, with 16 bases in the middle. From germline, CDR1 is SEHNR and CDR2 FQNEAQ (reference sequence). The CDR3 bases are TGTGCCAGCAAAGGTACGGGCGGAGGCATTCAGTACTTC. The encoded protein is CASKGTGGGIQYF.

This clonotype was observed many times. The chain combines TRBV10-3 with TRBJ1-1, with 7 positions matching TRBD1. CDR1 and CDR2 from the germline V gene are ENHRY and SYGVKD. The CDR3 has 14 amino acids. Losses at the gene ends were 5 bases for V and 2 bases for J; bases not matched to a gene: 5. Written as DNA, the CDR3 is TGTGCCATCAGTCAGGGGGAAGCTAACACTGAAGCTTTCTTT. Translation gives CAISQGEANTEAFF.

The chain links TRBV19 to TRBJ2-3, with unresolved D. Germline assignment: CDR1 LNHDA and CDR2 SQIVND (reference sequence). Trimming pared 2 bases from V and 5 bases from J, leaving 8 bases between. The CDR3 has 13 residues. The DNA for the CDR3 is TGTGCCAGTAGTATATCCCACCAAGATACGCAGTATTTT. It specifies CASSISHQDTQYF.

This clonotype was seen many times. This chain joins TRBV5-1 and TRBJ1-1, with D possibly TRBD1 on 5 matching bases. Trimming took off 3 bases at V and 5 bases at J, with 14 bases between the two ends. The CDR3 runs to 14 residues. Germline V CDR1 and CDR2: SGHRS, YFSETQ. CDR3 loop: CASSSGTTGTEAFF. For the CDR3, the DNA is TGCGCCAGCAGCTCAGGGACGACGGGGACTGAAGCTTTCTTT. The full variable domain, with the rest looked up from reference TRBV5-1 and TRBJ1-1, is KAGVTQTPRYLIKTRGQQVTLSCSPISGHRSVSWYQQTPGQGLQFLFEYFSETQRNKGNFPGRFSGRQFSNSRSEMNVSTLELGDSALYLCASSSGTTGTEAFFGQGTRLTVV.

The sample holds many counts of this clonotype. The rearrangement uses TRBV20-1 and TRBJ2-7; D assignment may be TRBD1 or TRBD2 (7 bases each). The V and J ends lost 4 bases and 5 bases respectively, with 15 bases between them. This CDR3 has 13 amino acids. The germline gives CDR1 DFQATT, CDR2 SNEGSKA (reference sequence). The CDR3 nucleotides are TGCAGTGCTACCCAGGGGGGGGCGAACGAGCAGTACTTC. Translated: CSATQGGANEQYF.

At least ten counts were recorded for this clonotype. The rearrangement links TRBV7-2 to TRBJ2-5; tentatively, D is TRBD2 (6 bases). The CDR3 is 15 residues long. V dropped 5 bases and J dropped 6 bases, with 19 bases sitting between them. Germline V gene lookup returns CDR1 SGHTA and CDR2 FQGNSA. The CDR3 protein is CASSTSPGTLKTQYF. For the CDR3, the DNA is TGTGCCAGCAGCACAAGCCCCGGGACTTTGAAGACCCAGTACTTC.

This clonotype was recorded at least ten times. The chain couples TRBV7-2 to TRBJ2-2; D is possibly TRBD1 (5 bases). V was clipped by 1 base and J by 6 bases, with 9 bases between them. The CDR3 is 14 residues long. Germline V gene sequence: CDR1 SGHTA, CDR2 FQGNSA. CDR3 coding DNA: TGTGCCAGCAGCTTAGGGGCAGGGCCCGGGGAGCTGTTTTTT. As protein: CASSLGAGPGELFF. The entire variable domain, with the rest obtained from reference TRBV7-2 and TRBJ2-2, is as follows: GAGVSQSPSNKVTEKGKDVELRCDPISGHTALYWYRQSLGQGLEFLIYFQGNSAPDKSGLPSDRFSAERTGGSVSTLTIQRTQQEDSAVYLCASSLGAGPGELFFGEGSRLTVL.

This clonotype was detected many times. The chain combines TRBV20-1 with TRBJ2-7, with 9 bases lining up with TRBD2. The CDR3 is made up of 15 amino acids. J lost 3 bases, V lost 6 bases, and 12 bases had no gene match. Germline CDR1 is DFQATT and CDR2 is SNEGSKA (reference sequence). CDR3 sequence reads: CSADHGQRGVYEQYF. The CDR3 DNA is TGCAGTGCGGACCACGGGCAGCGGGGGGTCTACGAGCAGTACTTC.

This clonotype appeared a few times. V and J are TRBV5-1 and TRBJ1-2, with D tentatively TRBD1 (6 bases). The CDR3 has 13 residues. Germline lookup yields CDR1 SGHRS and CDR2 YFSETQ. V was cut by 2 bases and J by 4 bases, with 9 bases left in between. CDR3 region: CASSLTRGYGYTF. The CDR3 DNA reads TGCGCCAGCAGCTTAACCAGGGGCTATGGCTACACCTTC.

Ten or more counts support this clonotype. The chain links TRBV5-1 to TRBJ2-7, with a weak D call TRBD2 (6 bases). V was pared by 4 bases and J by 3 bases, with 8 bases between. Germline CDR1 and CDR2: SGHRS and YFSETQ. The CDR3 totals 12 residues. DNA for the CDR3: TGCGCCAGCAGCCGGGACTTCTACGAGCAGTACTTC. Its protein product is CASSRDFYEQYF.